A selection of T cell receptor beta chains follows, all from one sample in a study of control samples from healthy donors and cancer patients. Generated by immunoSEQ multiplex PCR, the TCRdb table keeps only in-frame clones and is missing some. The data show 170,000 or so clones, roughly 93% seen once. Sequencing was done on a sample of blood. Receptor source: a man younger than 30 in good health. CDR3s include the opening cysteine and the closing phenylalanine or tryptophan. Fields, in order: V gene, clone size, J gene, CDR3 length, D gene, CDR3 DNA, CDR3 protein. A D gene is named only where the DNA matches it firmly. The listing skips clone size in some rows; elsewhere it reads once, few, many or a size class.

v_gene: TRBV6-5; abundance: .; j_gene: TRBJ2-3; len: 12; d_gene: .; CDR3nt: TGTGCCAGCAGTACCCTCGGGTATACGCAGTATTTT; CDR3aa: CASSTLGYTQYF
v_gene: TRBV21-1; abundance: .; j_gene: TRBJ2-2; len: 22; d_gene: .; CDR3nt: TGTGCCAGCAGCAATCCCCACAGGGGCACAGAGGGGACGGGCCCGGAGCGCGGGGAGCTGTTTTTT; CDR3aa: CASSNPHRGTEGTGPERGELFF
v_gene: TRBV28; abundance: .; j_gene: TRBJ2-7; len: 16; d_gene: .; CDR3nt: TGTGCCAGCAGTTTGGGCCGGGGCTCGAGCTCCTACGAGCAGTACTTC; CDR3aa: CASSLGRGSSSYEQYF
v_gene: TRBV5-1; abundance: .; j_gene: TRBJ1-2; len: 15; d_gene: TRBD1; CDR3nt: TGCGCCAGCAGGGGGACAGGGGGCTTGAACTATGACTACACCTTC; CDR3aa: CASRGTGGLNYDYTF
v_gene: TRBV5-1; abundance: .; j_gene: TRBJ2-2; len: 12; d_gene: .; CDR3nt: TGCGCCAGCCCAGGGGACACCGGGGAGCTGTTTTTT; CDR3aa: CASPGDTGELFF
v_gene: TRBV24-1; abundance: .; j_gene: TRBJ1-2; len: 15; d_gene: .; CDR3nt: TGTGCCACCAGTGAATCGGGGGGCATCAACTATGGCTACACCTTC; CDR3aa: CATSESGGINYGYTF
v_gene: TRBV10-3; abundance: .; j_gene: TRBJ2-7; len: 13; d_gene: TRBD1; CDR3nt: TGTGCCATCAGCGAGGGGACAGGGCGCGAGCAGTACTTC; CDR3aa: CAISEGTGREQYF
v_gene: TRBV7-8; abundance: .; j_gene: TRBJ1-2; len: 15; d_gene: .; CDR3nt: TGTGCCAGCAGCTTATCGGCCGCTCTTGACTATGGCTACACCTTC; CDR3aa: CASSLSAALDYGYTF
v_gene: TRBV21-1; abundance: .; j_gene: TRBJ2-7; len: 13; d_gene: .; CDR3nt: TGTGCCAGCAGGTGGGACAGGGCCTACGAGCAGTACTTC; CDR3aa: CASRWDRAYEQYF
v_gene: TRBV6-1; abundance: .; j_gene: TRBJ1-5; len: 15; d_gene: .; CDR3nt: TGTGCCAGCAGTGAATCCCCAGGGAGCAATCAGCCCCAGCATTTT; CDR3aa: CASSESPGSNQPQHF
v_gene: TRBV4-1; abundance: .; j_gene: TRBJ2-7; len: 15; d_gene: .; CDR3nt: TGCGCCAGCAGCCTCCTCGGGACCGTTTCCTACGAGCAGTACTTC; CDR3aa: CASSLLGTVSYEQYF
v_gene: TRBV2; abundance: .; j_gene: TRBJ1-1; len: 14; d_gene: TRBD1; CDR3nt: TGTGCCAGCAGAGAAATCGGACAGGGGAGGGAAGCTTTCTTT; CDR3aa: CASREIGQGREAFF
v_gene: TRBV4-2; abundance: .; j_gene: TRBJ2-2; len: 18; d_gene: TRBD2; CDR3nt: TGTGCCAGCAGCCAAGATCCCATGACTAGCATGGGTCCCGGGGAGCTGTTTTTT; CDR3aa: CASSQDPMTSMGPGELFF
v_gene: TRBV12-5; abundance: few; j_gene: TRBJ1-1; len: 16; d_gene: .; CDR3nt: TGTGCTAGTGGTTTGGCCACCGTGACGGGGAACACTGAAGCTTTCTTT; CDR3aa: CASGLATVTGNTEAFF
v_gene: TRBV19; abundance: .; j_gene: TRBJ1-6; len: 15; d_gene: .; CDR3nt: TGTGCCAGTAGTCCTCCCGGGACGGATAATTCACCCCTCCACTTT; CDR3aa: CASSPPGTDNSPLHF
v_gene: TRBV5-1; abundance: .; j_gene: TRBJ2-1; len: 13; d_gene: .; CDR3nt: TGCGCCAGCAGCTTGAGGGGGGACGATGAGCAGTTCTTC; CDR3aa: CASSLRGDDEQFF
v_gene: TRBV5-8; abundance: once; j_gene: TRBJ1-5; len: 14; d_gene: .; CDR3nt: TGTGCCAGCACCTTGGGCAGCTACAATCAGCCCCAGCATTTT; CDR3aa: CASTLGSYNQPQHF
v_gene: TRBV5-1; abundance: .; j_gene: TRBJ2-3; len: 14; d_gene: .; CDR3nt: TGCGCCAGCAGCTTACAGGGAGGCGCAGATACGCAGTATTTT; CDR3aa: CASSLQGGADTQYF
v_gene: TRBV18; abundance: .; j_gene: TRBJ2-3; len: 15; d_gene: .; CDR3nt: TGTGCCAGCTCACCATCTACTTCTAGCACAGATACGCAGTATTTT; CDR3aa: CASSPSTSSTDTQYF
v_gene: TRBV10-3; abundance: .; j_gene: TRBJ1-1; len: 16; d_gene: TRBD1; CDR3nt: TGTGCCATCAGTGAGAACAGGGGGGGCCTGGACACTGAAGCTTTCTTT; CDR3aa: CAISENRGGLDTEAFF
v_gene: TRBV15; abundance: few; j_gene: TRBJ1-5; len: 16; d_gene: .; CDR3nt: TGTGCCACCAGCAGAGCAGGGGTAAAGAGCAATCAGCCCCAGCATTTT; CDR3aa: CATSRAGVKSNQPQHF
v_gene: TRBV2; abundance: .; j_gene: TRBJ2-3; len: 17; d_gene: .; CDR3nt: TGTGCCAGCAGTGTTCCCTGGGCGGGGAGTTTCACAGATACGCAGTATTTT; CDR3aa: CASSVPWAGSFTDTQYF
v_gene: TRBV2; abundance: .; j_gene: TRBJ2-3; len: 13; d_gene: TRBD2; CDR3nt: TGTGCCAGCAGTGAGGGGGGGTTAGATACGCAGTATTTT; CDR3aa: CASSEGGLDTQYF
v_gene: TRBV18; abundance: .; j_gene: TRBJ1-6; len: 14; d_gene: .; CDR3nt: TGTGCCAGCTCACCGGGACGGAATAATTCACCCCTCCACTTT; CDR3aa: CASSPGRNNSPLHF
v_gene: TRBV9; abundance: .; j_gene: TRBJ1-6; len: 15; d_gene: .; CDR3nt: TGTGCCAGCAGCTTAGCGGCACCGGGAGAATCACCCCTCCACTTT; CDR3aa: CASSLAAPGESPLHF
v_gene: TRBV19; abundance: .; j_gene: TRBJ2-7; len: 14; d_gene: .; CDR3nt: TGTGCCAGTAGTACGGACGGTGTGGGATCCGAGCAGTACTTC; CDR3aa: CASSTDGVGSEQYF
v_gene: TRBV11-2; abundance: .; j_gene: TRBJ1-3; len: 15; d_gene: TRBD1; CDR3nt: TGTGCCAGCAGCCGAGGGACAGGCCGTGGAAACACCATATATTTT; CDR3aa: CASSRGTGRGNTIYF
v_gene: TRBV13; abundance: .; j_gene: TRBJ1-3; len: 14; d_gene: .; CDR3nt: TGTGCCAGCGGGTCGGGAGCCTCTGGAAACACCATATATTTT; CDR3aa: CASGSGASGNTIYF
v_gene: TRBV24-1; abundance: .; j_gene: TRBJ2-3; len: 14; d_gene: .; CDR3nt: TGTGCCACCAGTGATGAAGGCGTCACAGATACGCAGTATTTT; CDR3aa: CATSDEGVTDTQYF
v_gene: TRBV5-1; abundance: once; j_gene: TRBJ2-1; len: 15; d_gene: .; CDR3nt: TGCGCCAGCAGCTCTACAGGGTTCTCCTACAATGAGCAGTTCTTC; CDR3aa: CASSSTGFSYNEQFF
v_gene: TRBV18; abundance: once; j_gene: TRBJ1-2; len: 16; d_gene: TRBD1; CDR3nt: TGTGCCAGCTCACCGGGACAGGGAGCCCATAACTATGGCTACACCTTC; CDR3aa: CASSPGQGAHNYGYTF
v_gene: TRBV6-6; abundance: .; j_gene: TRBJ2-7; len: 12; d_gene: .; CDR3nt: TGTGCCAGCAGACTGTCCCCGCGGGAGCAGTACTTC; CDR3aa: CASRLSPREQYF
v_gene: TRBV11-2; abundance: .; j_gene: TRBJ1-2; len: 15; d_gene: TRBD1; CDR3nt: TGTGCCAGCAGCTCACCGGGACAGGGGGCTTATGGCTACACCTTC; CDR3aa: CASSSPGQGAYGYTF
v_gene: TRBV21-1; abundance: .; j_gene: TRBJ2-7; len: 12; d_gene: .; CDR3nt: TGTGCCAGCAGCAAACATGGATGCCTGAGGTACTTC; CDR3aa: CASSKHGCLRYF
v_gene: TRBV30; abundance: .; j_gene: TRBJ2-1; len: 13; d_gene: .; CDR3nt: TGTGCCTGGAGTCCCACCCGGGCGGGGGAGCAGTTCTTC; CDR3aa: CAWSPTRAGEQFF
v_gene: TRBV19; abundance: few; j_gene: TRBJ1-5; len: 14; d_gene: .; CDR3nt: TGTGCCAGTGGACCGTCGCTAATTGATCAGCCCCAGCATTTT; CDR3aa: CASGPSLIDQPQHF
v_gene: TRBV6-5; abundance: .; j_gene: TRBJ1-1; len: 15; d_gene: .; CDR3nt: TGTGCCAGCAGTTACTCGAGGTCGGGGAACACTGAAGCTTTCTTT; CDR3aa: CASSYSRSGNTEAFF
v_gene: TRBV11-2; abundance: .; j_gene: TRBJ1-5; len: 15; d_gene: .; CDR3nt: TGTGCCAGCAGCCGAATGAACCTTATCAATCAGCCCCAGCATTTT; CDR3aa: CASSRMNLINQPQHF
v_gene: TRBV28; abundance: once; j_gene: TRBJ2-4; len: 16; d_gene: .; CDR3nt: TGTGCCAGCAGTCTCCTCCGCGCCAGTGCCAAAAACATTCAGTACTTC; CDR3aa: CASSLLRASAKNIQYF
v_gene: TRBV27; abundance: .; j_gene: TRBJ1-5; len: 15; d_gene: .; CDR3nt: TGTGCCAGCGGCCCCCGGATGATTTTCAATCAGCCCCAGCATTTT; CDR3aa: CASGPRMIFNQPQHF
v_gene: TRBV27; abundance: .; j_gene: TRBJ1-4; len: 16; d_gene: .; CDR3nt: TGTGCCAGCAGTCGTAGACTAACCCCCGGAGGGGAAAAACTGTTTTTT; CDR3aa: CASSRRLTPGGEKLFF
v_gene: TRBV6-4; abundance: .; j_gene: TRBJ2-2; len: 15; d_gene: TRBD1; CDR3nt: TGTGCCAGCAGCGAGCGGGACAGGGGCACCGGGGAGCTGTTTTTT; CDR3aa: CASSERDRGTGELFF
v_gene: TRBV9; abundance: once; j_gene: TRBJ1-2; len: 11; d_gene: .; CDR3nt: TGTGCCAGCAGCGTAGGGACCGGCTACACCTTC; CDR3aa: CASSVGTGYTF
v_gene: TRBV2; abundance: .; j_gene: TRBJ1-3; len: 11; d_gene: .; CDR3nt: TGTGCCAGCACCCCCGAAAACACCATATATTTT; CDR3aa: CASTPENTIYF
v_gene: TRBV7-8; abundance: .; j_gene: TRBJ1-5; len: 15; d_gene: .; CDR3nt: TGTGCCAGCAGCCCGAAGACCGGGACACATCAGCCCCAGCATTTT; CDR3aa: CASSPKTGTHQPQHF
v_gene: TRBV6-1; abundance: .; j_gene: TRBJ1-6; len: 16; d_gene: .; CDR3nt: TGTGCCAGCAGTGCTTCGACCGCGATTTATAATTCACCCCTCCACTTT; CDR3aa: CASSASTAIYNSPLHF
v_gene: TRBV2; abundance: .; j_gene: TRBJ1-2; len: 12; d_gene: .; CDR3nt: TGTGCCAGCTCGGGACGCAACTATGGCTACACCTTC; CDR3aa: CASSGRNYGYTF
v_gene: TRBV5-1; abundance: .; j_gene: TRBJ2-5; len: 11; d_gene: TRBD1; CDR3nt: TGCGCCTCGGGACAGCAAGAGACCCAGTACTTC; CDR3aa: CASGQQETQYF
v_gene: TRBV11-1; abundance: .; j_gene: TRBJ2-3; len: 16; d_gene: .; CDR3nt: TGTGCCAGCAGCTTAGTCCCTCAGGTTAGCACAGATACGCAGTATTTT; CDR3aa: CASSLVPQVSTDTQYF
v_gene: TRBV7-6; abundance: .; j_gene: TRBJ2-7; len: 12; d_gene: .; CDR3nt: TGTGCCAGCAGCTTAGGTTTTGACGAGCAGTACTTC; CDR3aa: CASSLGFDEQYF